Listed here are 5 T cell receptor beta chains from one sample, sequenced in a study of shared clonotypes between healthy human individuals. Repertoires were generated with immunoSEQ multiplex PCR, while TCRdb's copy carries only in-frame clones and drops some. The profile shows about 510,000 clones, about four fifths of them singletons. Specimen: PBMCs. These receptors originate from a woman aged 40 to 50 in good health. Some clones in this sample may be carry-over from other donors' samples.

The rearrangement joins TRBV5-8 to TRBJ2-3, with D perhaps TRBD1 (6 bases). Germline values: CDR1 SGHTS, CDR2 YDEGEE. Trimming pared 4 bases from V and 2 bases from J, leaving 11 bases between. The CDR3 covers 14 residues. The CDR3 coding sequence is TGTGCCAGCAGCGTCAGGGGTCTCACAGATACGCAGTATTTT. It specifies CASSVRGLTDTQYF.

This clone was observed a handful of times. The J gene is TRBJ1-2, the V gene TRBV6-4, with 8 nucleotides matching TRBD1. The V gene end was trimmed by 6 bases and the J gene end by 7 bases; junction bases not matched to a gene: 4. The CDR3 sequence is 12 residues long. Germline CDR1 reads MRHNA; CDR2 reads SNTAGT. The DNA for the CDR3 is TGTGCCAGCAGCGGACAGGGAAGTGGCTACACCTTC. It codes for CASSGQGSGYTF.

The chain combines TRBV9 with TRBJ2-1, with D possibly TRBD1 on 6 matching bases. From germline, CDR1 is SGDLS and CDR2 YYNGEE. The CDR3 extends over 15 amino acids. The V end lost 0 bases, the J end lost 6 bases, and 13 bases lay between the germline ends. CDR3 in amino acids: CASSVGGGPSNEQFF. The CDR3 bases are TGTGCCAGCAGCGTAGGAGGGGGACCAAGCAATGAGCAGTTCTTC.

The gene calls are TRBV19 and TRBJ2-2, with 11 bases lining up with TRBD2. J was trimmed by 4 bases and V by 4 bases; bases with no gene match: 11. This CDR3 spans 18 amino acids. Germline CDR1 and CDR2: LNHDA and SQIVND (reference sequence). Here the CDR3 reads CASSSPGLAVLATGELFF. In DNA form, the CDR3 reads TGTGCCAGTAGTAGCCCGGGACTAGCGGTCCTAGCCACCGGGGAGCTGTTTTTT.

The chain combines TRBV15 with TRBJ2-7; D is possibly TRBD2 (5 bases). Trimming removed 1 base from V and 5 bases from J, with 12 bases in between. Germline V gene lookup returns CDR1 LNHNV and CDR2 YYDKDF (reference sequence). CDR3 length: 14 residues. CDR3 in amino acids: CATSRADSSDEQYF. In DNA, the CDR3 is TGTGCCACCAGCAGAGCGGACTCGTCCGACGAGCAGTACTTC.